The 9 T cell receptor beta chains reported below all come from one sample, sequenced in a study of blood T cells in healthy people across ages. It was with a sample-barcoded 5' primer and a J-beta primer mix that a second PCR of roughly 7 to 12 cycles was run. TCRdb analysed the 5' RACE reads with MiXCR anew, one entry per CDR3 protein. The sample lists almost 550,000 distinct CDR3 sequences, 24% occurring once. The same data also contributed to another study, on T cells of mothers and their children.

The specimen was blood. The receptors stem from a boy younger than 18 in good health.

The chain links TRBV9 to TRBJ1-1; possible D gene TRBD1, 6 bases. The CDR3 loop spans 14 amino acids. The germline V gene encodes CDR1 SGDLS and CDR2 YYNGEE. Trimming stripped 0 bases from V and 5 bases from J, with 11 bases between. CDR3 nucleotides: TGTGCCAGCAGCGTAGAGGGGGTACGAACTGAAGCTTTCTTT. It encodes CASSVEGVRTEAFF.

The rearrangement uses TRBV11-2 and TRBJ1-1, with TRBD1 identical over 7 bases. The CDR3 extends over 15 amino acids. Germline assignment: CDR1 SGHAT and CDR2 FQNNGV. Trimming took 4 bases from V and 2 from J; bases not matched to a gene: 7. CDR3 bases: TGTGCCAGCAGCTCCCGGGACAGATACAACACTGAAGCTTTCTTT. Its translation: CASSSRDRYNTEAFF.

In its sample, this clonotype was seen many times. V is TRBV2 and J is TRBJ2-1, with D maybe TRBD2 (6 bases). Germline-derived CDR1 and CDR2 are SNHLY and FYNNEI. Trimming took 9 bases from V and 6 from J, leaving 12 bases between them. CDR3 length: 12 residues. CDR3 DNA sequence: TGTGCCAGTCGGAGGGTTGGCAATGAGCAGTTCTTC. This codes for CASRRVGNEQFF.

In this sample, this clonotype turned up a few times. The chain joins TRBV20-1 to TRBJ1-1; maybe TRBD1 (6 bases). The CDR3 covers 11 residues. The V end lost 6 bases, the J end lost 11 bases, and 16 bases lay between the germline ends. CDR1 and CDR2 (germline): DFQATT, SNEGSKA (reference sequence). CDR3 DNA sequence: TGCAGTGCCCCCGGACAGTATTGGGCTTTCTTT. This encodes CSAPGQYWAFF.

This clonotype has only a few counts. The chain joins TRBV6-2 or TRBV6-3 to TRBJ1-1, with 8 bases matching TRBD1. CDR1 MNHEY and CDR2 SVGEGT come from the germline V gene. The ends lost 4 bases at V and 0 bases at J; junction bases unmatched: 7. The CDR3 totals 16 residues. CDR3 protein: CASSFVGQGVNTEAFF. In DNA, the CDR3 is TGTGCCAGCAGTTTCGTCGGACAGGGTGTGAACACTGAAGCTTTCTTT.

Only a few counts were recorded for this clonotype. The chain employs TRBV7-2 and TRBJ2-5; weak D call: TRBD2 (6 bases). Germline CDR1 is SGHTA and CDR2 is FQGNSA. The CDR3 is 16 amino acids. The V end lost 4 bases, the J end lost 5 bases, and 20 bases lay between the germline ends. CDR3 in DNA: TGTGCCAGCAGCTCGGGCGGGACGTGGGTTTTCGAGACCCAGTACTTC. Encoded protein: CASSSGGTWVFETQYF.

This clonotype turned up a few times. V and J are TRBV7-9 and TRBJ2-2, with 12 bases lining up with TRBD2. Germline CDR1 and CDR2: SEHNR and FQNEAQ (reference sequence). J was trimmed by 6 bases and V by 5 bases; bases with no gene match: 7. The CDR3 length is 16 residues. The CDR3 protein is CASSHRLAGESGELFF. The CDR3 coding sequence is TGTGCCAGCAGCCACCGACTAGCGGGGGAATCCGGGGAGCTGTTTTTT.

This clonotype was seen only a few times. The V gene is TRBV20-1, the J gene TRBJ2-7, with a possible D match to TRBD2 (6 bases). This CDR3 has 17 residues. Germline V gene lookup returns CDR1 DFQATT and CDR2 SNEGSKA (reference sequence). Trimming pared 0 bases from V and 0 bases from J, leaving 18 bases between. In DNA form, the CDR3 reads TGCAGTGCTAGAGAGGGTAGCGGAGCATTCATCTCCTACGAGCAGTACTTC. Translated: CSAREGSGAFISYEQYF.

The V gene is TRBV7-8, the J gene TRBJ2-5; 13 bases agree with TRBD2. The DNA end lines up better with TRBJ2-1; the J call may be wrong. This CDR3 contains 18 residues. Germline V lookup: CDR1 SGHVS, CDR2 FQNEAQ. The CDR3 region has the DNA TGTGCCAGCAGCTTACAAGCCCTACTAGCGGGAGGGCTAAGTGAGCAGTTCTTC. Protein: CASSLQALLAGGLSEQFF.